The clone carrying this TCR beta chain came up once. The source of the sample is a study of blood T cell repertoires in COVID-19. At the level of the study: Material from acute and convalescent COVID-19 was sourced from the United States, Italy and Spain. T cells, B-cell-depleted T cells, or PBMCs provided the cDNA or gDNA that served as material.

The V segment lost 8 bases and the J segment 4 bases; nucleotides outside the gene matches: 19. Germline CDR1 LNHDA, CDR2 SQIVND (reference sequence). This CDR3 region has 17 residues. Per the original data handling: Amplification of reference gene primers provided the estimated nucleated cell counts. Measured with immunoSEQ multiplex PCR; TCRdb has only the in-frame clones, and not every one. Clonal size and the V and J genes are those of that table, whereas D and trimming came from the DNA. The sample contains about 61,000 clones, 85% to 90% of which appear only once. The chain couples TRBV19 to TRBJ1-2; 7 bases align to TRBD1. The sequenced sample consisted of peripheral blood. The receptor comes from a woman between 45 and 60 years old with active or convalescent COVID-19. The CDR3 spells CASSIDRVISTFYGYTF. Here the CDR3 DNA reads TGTGCCAGTTCCATCGACAGGGTAATTTCGACGTTCTATGGCTACACCTTC.